This T cell receptor beta chain was profiled in a study of T cell repertoires in cytomegalovirus infection. TCRdb reprocessed the reads via MiXCR and lists one record per CDR3 protein. This repertoire shows about 320,000 distinct CDR3 sequences, 9.5% found once; its top ten account for 4.3%. Germline CDR1 MDHEN, CDR2 SYDVKM. The CDR3 contains 17 residues. The J segment lost 6 bases and the V segment lost 8 bases, leaving 15 bases of the junction unmatched. The chain has TRBV28 and TRBJ2-7, with 14 bases identical to TRBD2. The sample taken for sequencing was PBMCs. This sequence was found in a human donor in good health (CMV status not recorded). Some clones in this sample may be carry-over from other donors' samples. This chain's CDR3 is CASHPFGLAGGPIEQYF. CDR3 DNA: TGTGCCAGCCACCCGTTCGGACTAGCGGGAGGCCCCATCGAGCAGTACTTC.